The 12 T cell receptor beta chains in this list originate from one sample, sequenced in a study of Ad26.COV2.S vaccination and SARS-CoV-2 variants. Clones were read by immunoSEQ multiplex PCR, and TCRdb kept only the in-frame ones, dropping some. This table holds 350,000 to 500,000 clones, 75% to 95% found once. The treatment: around 19 received Ad26.COV2.S at low or high dose, single or two shots; several received placebo; per-sample allocation not given. Day 63 after the first injection of vaccine or placebo was the sampling time. The specimen was peripheral blood, collected in a trial of Ad26.COV2.S vaccine versus placebo. The receptors originated from a person between 18 and 65 years old who received the Ad26.COV2.S COVID-19 vaccine or a placebo.

The chain combines TRBV7-8 with TRBJ2-7; 8 bases match TRBD1. V dropped 1 base and J dropped 5; count of bases not matched to a gene: 1. The CDR3 loop spans 13 amino acids. Germline CDR1 reads SGHVS; CDR2 reads FQNEAQ. The CDR3 here is CASSLGQGNEQYF. In DNA form, the CDR3 reads TGTGCCAGCAGCTTAGGACAGGGGAACGAGCAGTACTTC.

The V call is TRBV3-1 (or the pseudogene TRBV3-2), the J call TRBJ2-1; TRBD2 matches at 11 bases. J lost 5 bases, V lost 4 bases, and 13 bases had no gene match. The CDR3 spans 18 residues. Looked up from germline, CDR1 is LGHDT and CDR2 is YNNKEL (reference sequence). The CDR3 sequence: CASSRMSLGTSGDNEQFF. The CDR3 DNA sequence: TGTGCCAGCAGCCGAATGTCTCTTGGGACTAGCGGCGACAATGAGCAGTTCTTC.

This chain uses TRBV5-6 with TRBJ1-5, with no clear D. V was trimmed by 0 bases and J by 2 bases, leaving 12 bases between them. The germline CDR1 and CDR2 sequences are SGHDT and YYEEEE. This CDR3 has 16 residues. The CDR3 reads CASSLGPPTGNQPQHF. CDR3 nucleotide sequence: TGTGCCAGCAGCTTGGGACCCCCCACGGGCAATCAGCCCCAGCATTTT.

This chain joins TRBV7-9 and TRBJ2-7; a weak D match, TRBD2 (5 bases). V dropped 3 bases and J dropped 0 bases, with 6 bases sitting between them. Germline values: CDR1 SEHNR, CDR2 FQNEAQ (reference sequence). This CDR3 contains 13 residues. Written as DNA, the CDR3 is TGTGCCAGCAGCTTCGCGGGCTCCTACGAGCAGTACTTC. Residues: CASSFAGSYEQYF. The full variable domain, with the rest looked up from reference TRBV7-9 and TRBJ2-7, is DTGVSQNPRHKITKRGQNVTFRCDPISEHNRLYWYRQTLGQGPEFLTYFQNEAQLEKSRLLSDRFSAERPKGSFSTLEIQRTEQGDSAMYLCASSFAGSYEQYFGPGTRLTVT.

CDR3 in amino acids: CASSLRSSTDTQYF. CDR3 DNA sequence: TGCGCCAGCAGCTTGAGATCTAGCACAGATACGCAGTATTTT. The rearrangement joins TRBV5-1 to TRBJ2-3; D is unresolved. The V end was cut by 1 base, the J end by 0 bases, with 6 bases between. Per the germline V gene, CDR1 is SGHRS and CDR2 is YFSETQ. The CDR3 contains 14 residues.

Concerning this clone itself: A read error may produce the germline difference seen at one junction end. The chain uses TRBV6-6 and TRBJ2-7; weak D call: TRBD1 (6 bases). In germline, CDR1 is MNHNY, CDR2 SVGAGI (reference sequence). This CDR3 comprises 12 residues. The CDR3, as DNA: TGTGCCATCAGTAGGGGGAGTTACGAGCAGTACTTC. This translates into CAISRGSYEQYF.

The chain has TRBV7-6 and TRBJ2-1, with D maybe TRBD2 (6 bases). Trimming removed 0 bases at V and 0 bases at J, with 6 bases between. CDR3 length: 15 residues. From germline, CDR1 is SGHVS and CDR2 FNYEAQ. CDR3 nucleotides: TGTGCCAGCAGCTTAGCCGGGAGCTCCTACAATGAGCAGTTCTTC. Its translation is CASSLAGSSYNEQFF.

This chain connects TRBV5-1 to TRBJ2-7; D ambiguous. Germline V gene data show CDR1 as SGHRS and CDR2 as YFSETQ. Trimming pared 6 bases from V and 2 bases from J, leaving 18 bases between. There are 15 residues in the CDR3. This CDR3 reads CASTPSAGVPYEQYF. The CDR3 DNA sequence: TGCGCCAGCACCCCGTCGGCTGGAGTTCCCTACGAGCAGTACTTC.

This chain joins TRBV28 and TRBJ2-7; D gene ambiguous. The CDR3 runs to 12 residues. The V gene lost 3 bases and the J gene lost 2 bases, with 5 bases spanning the gap. Germline V gene data show CDR1 as MDHEN and CDR2 as SYDVKM. The CDR3 reads CASSFPPYEQYF. The CDR3 DNA follows: TGTGCCAGCAGTTTCCCGCCCTACGAGCAGTACTTC.

The chain employs TRBV29-1 and TRBJ2-7; D is perhaps TRBD1 or TRBD2 (5 bases each). V was cut by 4 bases and J by 0 bases, with 13 bases left in between. CDR1 is SQVTM and CDR2 is ANQGSEA in the germline V gene. The length of the CDR3 is 14 residues. The CDR3 DNA is TGCAGCGTTGCGGGCAGGGAGAGCTCCTACGAGCAGTACTTC. Translation: CSVAGRESSYEQYF.

A single count supports this clone. Distinct nucleotide sequences in the sample also encode this CDR3. The chain carries TRBV12-3 or TRBV12-4 and TRBJ2-5; D remains ambiguous. Trimming took off 5 bases at V and 5 bases at J, with 9 bases between the two ends. This CDR3 has 12 residues. The CDR3: CASSLLGETQYF. The CDR3 coding sequence is TGTGCCAGCAGTCTCCTAGGGGAGACCCAGTACTTC.

CDR3 in amino acids: CASSLVLGRGYTF. CDR3 coding DNA: TGTGCCAGCAGTTTGGTCCTAGGGAGAGGCTACACCTTC. This rearrangement joins TRBV28 to TRBJ1-2; D is undetermined. The ends were cut back, 3 bases at V and 8 bases at J, with 13 bases in the middle. From germline, CDR1 is MDHEN and CDR2 SYDVKM. This CDR3 comprises 13 residues.